Listed here are 18 T cell receptor beta chains from one sample, sequenced in a study of cytomegalovirus exposure and HLA in healthy donors. Primers: 60 Vbeta forward and 13 Jbeta reverse. Only in-frame clones appear in the TCRdb table, and some are missing; sequencing was by immunoSEQ multiplex PCR. The sample has some 140,000 clones, under 75% seen once. Sequencing was performed on PBMCs. The receptors originated from a woman aged 40 to 50 in good health and CMV-seronegative.

V usage is TRBV10-3 and J usage is TRBJ1-4, with 7 bases fitting TRBD1. Per germline, CDR1 ENHRY and CDR2 SYGVKD. The CDR3 covers 15 residues. The ends lost 2 bases at V and 2 bases at J; junction bases unmatched: 2. The CDR3: CAISETGQTNEKLFF. Written as DNA, the CDR3 is TGTGCCATCAGTGAGACGGGACAGACTAATGAAAAACTGTTTTTT.

This clone was detected once. The genes are TRBV7-8 and TRBJ1-1, with D maybe TRBD1 (5 bases). Germline V gives CDR1 SGHVS, CDR2 FQNEAQ. Trimming cost V 2 bases and J 1 base, with 8 bases left between them. The CDR3 has 14 residues. Here the CDR3 DNA reads TGTGCCAGCAGCTTATTTACAGGGAACACTGAAGCTTTCTTT. This sequence encodes CASSLFTGNTEAFF.

In its sample, this clone was seen a few times. Other DNA sequences within the sample encode an identical CDR3. The chain couples TRBV30 to TRBJ1-2; D possibly corresponds to TRBD1 (5 bases). The CDR3 has 10 residues. Between the trimmed V and J ends, which lost 3 bases and 7 bases, there was a span of 6 bases. Germline lookup yields CDR1 GTSNPN and CDR2 SVGIG (reference sequence). CDR3 DNA: TGTGCCTGGAGAAGGGGTGGCTACACCTTC. This encodes CAWRRGGYTF.

The CDR3, as DNA: TGTGCCAGCTCACCCCAGGCAGGCATGGAGACCCAGTACTTC. This sequence encodes CASSPQAGMETQYF. The chain combines TRBV18 with TRBJ2-5; D unclear. Trimming cost V 3 bases and J 5 bases, with 13 bases left between them. Germline CDR1 KGHSH, CDR2 LQKENI. The CDR3 extends over 14 amino acids.

The chain uses TRBV5-1 and TRBJ1-4; 9 bases align to TRBD1. J was trimmed by 5 bases and V by 4 bases; bases with no gene match: 3. Germline V lookup: CDR1 SGHRS, CDR2 YFSETQ. The CDR3 runs to 14 residues. This CDR3 reads CASSLTGGNEKLFF. The CDR3, as DNA: TGCGCCAGCAGCCTGACAGGGGGGAATGAAAAACTGTTTTTT.

The V call is TRBV11-2, the J call TRBJ1-1; tentative D call: TRBD1 (5 bases). V lost 5 bases, J lost 6 bases, and 13 bases lay in between. The CDR3 loop spans 13 amino acids. CDR1 SGHAT and CDR2 FQNNGV come from the germline V gene. The CDR3 DNA follows: TGTGCCAGCAGCATCACCATAGGGGCTGAAGCTTTCTTT. This translates into CASSITIGAEAFF.

The chain uses TRBV18 and TRBJ1-1, with D possibly being TRBD1 (5 bases). This CDR3 spans 14 amino acids. Germline V gives CDR1 KGHSH, CDR2 LQKENI. With 3 bases removed from V and 2 bases from J, the gap between germline ends came to 10 bases. The CDR3 bases are TGTGCCAGCTCACCCAGGGTCCAAAACACTGAAGCTTTCTTT. It is translated as CASSPRVQNTEAFF.

A word on this clone: This specimen includes other DNA sequences encoding the same CDR3. V is TRBV9 and J is TRBJ2-5; 11 nucleotides match TRBD2. The CDR3 covers 16 residues. V trimming: 0 bases; J trimming: 1 base; junction bases outside the gene matches: 2. Germline-derived CDR1 and CDR2 are SGDLS and YYNGEE. The CDR3 reads CASSVGGLAGQETQYF. The CDR3 region has the DNA TGTGCCAGCAGCGTAGGTGGACTAGCGGGCCAAGAGACCCAGTACTTC. Drawing the rest from reference TRBV9 and TRBJ2-5, the complete variable domain is DSGVTQTPKHLITATGQRVTLRCSPRSGDLSVYWYQQSLDQGLQFLIQYYNGEERAKGNILERFSAQQFPDLHSELNLSSLELGDSALYFCASSVGGLAGQETQYFGPGTRLLVL.

J is TRBJ1-1 and V is TRBV5-8, with 8 bases lining up with TRBD1. Trimming cost V 4 bases and J 8 bases; bases outside gene matches: 7. Germline CDR1 reads SGHTS; CDR2 reads YDEGEE. The CDR3 totals 13 residues. In nucleotides, the CDR3 is TGTGCCAGCAGCCACCTAGACAGGGGAGAAGCTTTCTTT. It encodes CASSHLDRGEAFF.

This clone was detected a few times. This sequence joins TRBV5-3 and TRBJ2-7; a possible D gene is TRBD1 (5 bases). TRBV5-3 is placed among ORFs of uncertain function. Trimming removed 2 bases from V and 7 bases from J, with 22 bases in between. The CDR3 has 16 amino acids. The CDR3 coding sequence is TGTGCCAGAAGCTTCCTCCGCAGGGAACAATCGGGTGAGCAGTACTTC. It specifies CARSFLRREQSGEQYF.

The J gene is TRBJ1-1, the V gene TRBV19; tentative D call: TRBD1 (5 bases). Trimming pared 7 bases from V and 11 bases from J, leaving 20 bases between. The germline V gene encodes CDR1 LNHDA and CDR2 SQIVND (reference sequence). CDR3 length equals 13 residues. The CDR3 here is CASKETGGDEAFF. As DNA, the CDR3 is TGTGCCAGTAAAGAAACAGGCGGGGATGAGGCTTTCTTT.

The chain joins TRBV4-2 to TRBJ2-5; 7 bases are shared with TRBD2. Germline CDR1 reads LGHNA; CDR2 reads YNFKEQ. Trimming cost V 3 bases and J 5 bases; bases outside gene matches: 9. The CDR3 extends over 15 amino acids. The CDR3 coding sequence is TGTGCCAGCAGCCACCGGGACTACCTATCGGAGACCCAGTACTTC. It translates to CASSHRDYLSETQYF.

This clone turned up a few times. CDR3 sequence (DNA): TGTGCCAGCAGTGTCAGGACAGGGGGGAACACTGAAGCTTTCTTT. Translating gives CASSVRTGGNTEAFF. The rearrangement joins TRBV6-1 to TRBJ1-1; 10 bases align to TRBD1. In germline, CDR1 is MNHNS, CDR2 SASEGT. The V gene end was trimmed by 4 bases and the J gene end by 1 base; junction bases not matched to a gene: 3. CDR3 length: 15 amino acids.

This clone appeared once. The CDR3 carries no conserved terminal phenylalanine or tryptophan, so it likely arises from a read error. This sequence joins TRBV5-6 and TRBJ1-5; TRBD1 agrees at 10 bases. The CDR3 has 16 residues. V was clipped by 1 base and J by 3 bases; unmatched bases: 4. Germline assignment: CDR1 SGHDT and CDR2 YYEEEE. In DNA form, the CDR3 reads TGTGCCAGCAGCTTGTGGGACAGGGGTTTCAATCAGCCCCAGCATCTT. Its protein product is CASSLWDRGFNQPQHL.

The J gene is TRBJ1-2, the V gene TRBV4-3; TRBD1 matches at 10 bases. The CDR3 totals 16 residues. Germline V lookup: CDR1 LGHNA, CDR2 YSLEER. V shed 0 bases, J shed 3 bases, and the junction held 4 bases outside the gene matches. The CDR3 DNA follows: TGCGCCAGCAGCCAAGATAGACAGGGGGCGGACTATGGCTACACCTTC. As protein: CASSQDRQGADYGYTF.

The chain joins TRBV25-1 to TRBJ2-3, with 7 bases that match TRBD1. V lost 3 bases to trimming and J lost 1 base; unmatched junction nucleotides: 7. The germline V gene has CDR1 MGHDK and CDR2 SYGVNS. There are 16 residues in the CDR3. CDR3 region: CASSDLLGQGTDTQYF. CDR3 bases: TGTGCCAGCAGTGATCTCCTCGGACAGGGCACAGATACGCAGTATTTT.

The rearrangement joins TRBV4-2 to TRBJ2-5, with 8 positions matching TRBD1. The J call may not be correct, given that the DNA end is closer to TRBJ2-7. Looked up from germline, CDR1 is LGHNA and CDR2 is YNFKEQ. The CDR3 totals 15 residues. As DNA, the CDR3 is TGTGCCAGCAGCCAAGAAACAGGGGGCTCCTACGAGCAGTACTTC. Encoded protein: CASSQETGGSYEQYF.

The chain uses TRBV28 and TRBJ1-2, with D tentatively TRBD1 (5 bases). Germline V CDR1 and CDR2: MDHEN, SYDVKM. Trimming cost V 7 bases and J 4 bases, with 10 bases left between them. The CDR3 covers 12 residues. The CDR3 DNA sequence: TGTGCCAGCACAGGGTCGACCTATGGCTACACCTTC. This translates into CASTGSTYGYTF.